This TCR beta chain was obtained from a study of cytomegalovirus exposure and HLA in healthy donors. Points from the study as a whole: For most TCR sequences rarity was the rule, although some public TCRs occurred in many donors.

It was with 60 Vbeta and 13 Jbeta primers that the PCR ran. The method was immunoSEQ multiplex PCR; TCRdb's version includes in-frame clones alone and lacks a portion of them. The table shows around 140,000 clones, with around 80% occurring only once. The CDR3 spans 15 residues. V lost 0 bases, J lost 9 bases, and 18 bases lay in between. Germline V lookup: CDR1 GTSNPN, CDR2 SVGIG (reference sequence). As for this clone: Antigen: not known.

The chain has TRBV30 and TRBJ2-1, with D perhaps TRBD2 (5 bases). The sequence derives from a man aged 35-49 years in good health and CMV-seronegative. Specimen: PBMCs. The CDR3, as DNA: TGTGCCTGGAGTGTAACAAGGAGCCCCGAGGGTGAGCAGTTCTTC. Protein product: CAWSVTRSPEGEQFF.